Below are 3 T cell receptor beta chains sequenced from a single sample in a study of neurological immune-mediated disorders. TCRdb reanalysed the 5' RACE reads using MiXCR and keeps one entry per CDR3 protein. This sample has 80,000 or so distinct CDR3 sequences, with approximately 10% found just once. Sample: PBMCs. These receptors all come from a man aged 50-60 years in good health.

Written as DNA, the CDR3 is TGTGCCAGCAGCCTCAGGGTGGAGCTGTTTTTT. Its translation is CASSLRVELFF. This chain uses TRBV3-1 with TRBJ2-2; the D gene is possibly TRBD1 (5 bases). There are 11 residues in the CDR3. Trimming pared 4 bases from V and 10 bases from J, leaving 7 bases between. Germline V gene data show CDR1 as LGHDT and CDR2 as YNNKEL (reference sequence).

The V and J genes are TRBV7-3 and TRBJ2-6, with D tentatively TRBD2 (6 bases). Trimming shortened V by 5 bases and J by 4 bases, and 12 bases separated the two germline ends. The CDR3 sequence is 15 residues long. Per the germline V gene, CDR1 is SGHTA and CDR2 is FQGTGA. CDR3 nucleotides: TGTGCCAGCAGCATGGAGGGAACCGGGGCCAACGTCCTGACTTTC. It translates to CASSMEGTGANVLTF.

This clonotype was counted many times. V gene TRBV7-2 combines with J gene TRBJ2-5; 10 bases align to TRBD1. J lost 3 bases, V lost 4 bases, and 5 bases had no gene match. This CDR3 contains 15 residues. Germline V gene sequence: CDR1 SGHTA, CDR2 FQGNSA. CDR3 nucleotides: TGTGCCAGCAGCTCCCCGGGACAGGGGAAAGAGACCCAGTACTTC. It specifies CASSSPGQGKETQYF. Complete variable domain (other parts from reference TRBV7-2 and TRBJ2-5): GAGVSQSPSNKVTEKGKDVELRCDPISGHTALYWYRQSLGQGLEFLIYFQGNSAPDKSGLPSDRFSAERTGGSVSTLTIQRTQQEDSAVYLCASSSPGQGKETQYFGPGTRLLVL.